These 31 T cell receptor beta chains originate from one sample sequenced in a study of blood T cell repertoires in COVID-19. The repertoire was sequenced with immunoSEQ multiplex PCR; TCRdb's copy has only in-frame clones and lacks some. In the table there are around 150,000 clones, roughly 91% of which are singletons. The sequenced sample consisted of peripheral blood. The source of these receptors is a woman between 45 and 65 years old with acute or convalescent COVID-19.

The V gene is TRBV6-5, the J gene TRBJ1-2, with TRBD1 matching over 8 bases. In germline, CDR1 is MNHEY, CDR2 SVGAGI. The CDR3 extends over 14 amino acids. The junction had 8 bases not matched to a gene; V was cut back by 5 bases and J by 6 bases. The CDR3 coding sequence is TGTGCCAGCAGTCCGCAGACAGGGGAGGATGGCTACACCTTC. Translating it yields CASSPQTGEDGYTF.

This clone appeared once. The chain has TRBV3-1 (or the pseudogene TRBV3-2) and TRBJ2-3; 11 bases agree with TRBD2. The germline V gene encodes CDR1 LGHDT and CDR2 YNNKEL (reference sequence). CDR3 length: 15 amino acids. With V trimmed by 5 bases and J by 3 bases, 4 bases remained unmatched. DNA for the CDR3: TGTGCCAGCAGCATCGGGACTAGCGGAACAGATACGCAGTATTTT. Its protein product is CASSIGTSGTDTQYF.

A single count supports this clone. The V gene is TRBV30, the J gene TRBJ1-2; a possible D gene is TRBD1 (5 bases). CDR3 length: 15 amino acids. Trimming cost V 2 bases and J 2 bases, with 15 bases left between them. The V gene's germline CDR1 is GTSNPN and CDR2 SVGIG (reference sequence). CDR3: CAWSPENRPNYGYTF. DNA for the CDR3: TGTGCCTGGAGTCCCGAGAACAGGCCGAACTATGGCTACACCTTC.

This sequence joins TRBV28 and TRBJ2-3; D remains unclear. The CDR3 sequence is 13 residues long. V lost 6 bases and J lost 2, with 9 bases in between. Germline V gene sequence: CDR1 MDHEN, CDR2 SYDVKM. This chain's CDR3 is CASRAIPTDTQYF. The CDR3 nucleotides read TGTGCCAGCAGAGCTATCCCCACAGATACGCAGTATTTT.

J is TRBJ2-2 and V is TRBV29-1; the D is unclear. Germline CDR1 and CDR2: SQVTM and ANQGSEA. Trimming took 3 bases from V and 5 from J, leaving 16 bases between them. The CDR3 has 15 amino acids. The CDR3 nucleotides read TGCAGCGTTGAGCTTTCAGGAATGGAAACCGGGGAGCTGTTTTTT. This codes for CSVELSGMETGELFF.

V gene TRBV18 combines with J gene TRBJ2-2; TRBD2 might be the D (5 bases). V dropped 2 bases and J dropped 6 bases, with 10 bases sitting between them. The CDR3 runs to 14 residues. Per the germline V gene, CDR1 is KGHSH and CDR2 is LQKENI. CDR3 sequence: CASSPIGIPGELFF. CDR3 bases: TGTGCCAGCTCACCAATCGGGATCCCCGGGGAGCTGTTTTTT.

The CDR3 protein is CATRPSGQETQYF. Written as DNA, the CDR3 is TGTGCCACCAGACCTAGCGGTCAAGAGACCCAGTACTTC. The V call is TRBV24-1, the J call TRBJ2-5, with 7 bases lining up with TRBD2. In germline, CDR1 is KGHDR, CDR2 SFDVKD. CDR3 length: 13 residues. V gave up 7 bases and J gave up 2 bases; unmatched junction bases: 3.

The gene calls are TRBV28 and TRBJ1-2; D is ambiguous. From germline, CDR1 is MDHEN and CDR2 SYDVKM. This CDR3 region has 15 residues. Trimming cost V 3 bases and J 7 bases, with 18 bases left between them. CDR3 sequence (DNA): TGTGCCAGCAGTTTCAGTGTTTTCGGGGTTCGTGGCTACACCTTC. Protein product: CASSFSVFGVRGYTF.

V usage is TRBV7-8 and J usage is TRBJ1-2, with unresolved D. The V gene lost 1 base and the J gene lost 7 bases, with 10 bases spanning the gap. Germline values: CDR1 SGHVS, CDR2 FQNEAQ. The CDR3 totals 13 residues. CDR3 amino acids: CASSLESTVGYTF. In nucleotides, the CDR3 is TGTGCCAGCAGCTTAGAATCAACGGTTGGCTACACCTTC.

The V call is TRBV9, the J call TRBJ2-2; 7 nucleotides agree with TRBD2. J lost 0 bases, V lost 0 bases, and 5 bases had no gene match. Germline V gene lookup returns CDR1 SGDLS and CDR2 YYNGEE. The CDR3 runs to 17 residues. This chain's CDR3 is CASSVGVGLSNTGELFF. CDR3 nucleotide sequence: TGTGCCAGCAGCGTAGGGGTGGGACTATCGAACACCGGGGAGCTGTTTTTT.

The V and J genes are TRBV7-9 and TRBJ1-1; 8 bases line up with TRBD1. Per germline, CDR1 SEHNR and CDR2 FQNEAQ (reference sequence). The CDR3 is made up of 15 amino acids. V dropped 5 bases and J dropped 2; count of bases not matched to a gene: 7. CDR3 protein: CASSTFRGHNTEAFF. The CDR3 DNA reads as TGTGCCAGCAGCACATTCAGGGGGCACAACACTGAAGCTTTCTTT.

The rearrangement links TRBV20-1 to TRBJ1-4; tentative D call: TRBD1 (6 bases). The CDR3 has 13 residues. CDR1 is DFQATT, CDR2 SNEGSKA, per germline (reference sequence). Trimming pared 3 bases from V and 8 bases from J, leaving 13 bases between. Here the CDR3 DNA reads TGCAGTGCTAGTCGGTCGACAGGAGAAAAACTGTTTTTT. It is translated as CSASRSTGEKLFF.

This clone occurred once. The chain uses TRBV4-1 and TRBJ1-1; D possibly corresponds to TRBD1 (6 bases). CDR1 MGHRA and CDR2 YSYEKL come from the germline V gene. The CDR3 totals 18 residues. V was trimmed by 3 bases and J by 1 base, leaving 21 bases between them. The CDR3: CASSHGRGPRGQNTEAFF. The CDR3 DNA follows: TGCGCCAGCAGCCATGGGAGGGGCCCAAGGGGACAGAACACTGAAGCTTTCTTT.

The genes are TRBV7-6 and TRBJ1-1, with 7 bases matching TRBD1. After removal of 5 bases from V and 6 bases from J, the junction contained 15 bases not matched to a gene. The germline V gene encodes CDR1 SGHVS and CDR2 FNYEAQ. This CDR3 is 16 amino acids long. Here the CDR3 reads CASSPAQGHKGAEAFF. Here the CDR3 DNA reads TGTGCCAGCAGCCCGGCACAGGGGCATAAGGGGGCTGAAGCTTTCTTT.

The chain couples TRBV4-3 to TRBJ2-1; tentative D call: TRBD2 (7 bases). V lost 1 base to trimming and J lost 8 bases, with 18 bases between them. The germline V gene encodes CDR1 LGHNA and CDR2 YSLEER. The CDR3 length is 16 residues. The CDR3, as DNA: TGCGCCAGCAGCCAAGGTTCACGGGGGGCCAATTATGAGCAGTTCTTC. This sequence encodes CASSQGSRGANYEQFF.

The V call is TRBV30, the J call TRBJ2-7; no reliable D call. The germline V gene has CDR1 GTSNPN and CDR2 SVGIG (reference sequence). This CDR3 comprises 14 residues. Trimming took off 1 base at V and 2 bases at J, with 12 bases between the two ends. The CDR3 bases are TGTGCCTGGAGTGGGGCAGGTCAAGCCTACGAGCAGTACTTC. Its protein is CAWSGAGQAYEQYF.

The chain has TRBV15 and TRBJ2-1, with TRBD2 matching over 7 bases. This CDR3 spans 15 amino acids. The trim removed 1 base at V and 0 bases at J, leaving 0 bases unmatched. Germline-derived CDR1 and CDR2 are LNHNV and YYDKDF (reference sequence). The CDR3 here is CATSRGGSSYNEQFF. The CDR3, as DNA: TGTGCCACCAGCAGAGGCGGGAGCTCCTACAATGAGCAGTTCTTC.

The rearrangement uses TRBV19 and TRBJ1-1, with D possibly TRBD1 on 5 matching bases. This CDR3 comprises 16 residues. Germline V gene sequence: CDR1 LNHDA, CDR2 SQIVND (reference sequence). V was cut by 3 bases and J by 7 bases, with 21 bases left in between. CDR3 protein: CASSINLQVPTGEAFF. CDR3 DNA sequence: TGTGCCAGTAGTATTAATTTACAGGTGCCGACCGGTGAAGCTTTCTTT.

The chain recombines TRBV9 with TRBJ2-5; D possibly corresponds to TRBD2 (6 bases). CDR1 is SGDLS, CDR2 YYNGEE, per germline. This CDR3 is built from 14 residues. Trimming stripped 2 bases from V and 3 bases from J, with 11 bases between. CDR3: CASSVGGIEETQYF. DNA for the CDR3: TGTGCCAGCAGCGTTGGAGGGATTGAAGAGACCCAGTACTTC.

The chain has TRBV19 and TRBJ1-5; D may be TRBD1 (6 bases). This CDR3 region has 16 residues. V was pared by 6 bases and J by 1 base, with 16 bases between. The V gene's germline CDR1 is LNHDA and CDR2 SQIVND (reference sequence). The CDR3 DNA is TGTGCCAGTAGCTTCAAAAAGGGGGGGAGCAATCAGCCCCAGCATTTT. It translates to CASSFKKGGSNQPQHF.

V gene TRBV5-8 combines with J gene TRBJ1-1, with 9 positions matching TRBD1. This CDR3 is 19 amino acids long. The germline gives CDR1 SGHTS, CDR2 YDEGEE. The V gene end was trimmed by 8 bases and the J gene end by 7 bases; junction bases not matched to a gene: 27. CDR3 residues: CASPSVPGQGKALKVEAFF. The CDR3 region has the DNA TGTGCCAGTCCGTCTGTCCCGGGACAGGGTAAAGCACTGAAGGTTGAAGCTTTCTTT.

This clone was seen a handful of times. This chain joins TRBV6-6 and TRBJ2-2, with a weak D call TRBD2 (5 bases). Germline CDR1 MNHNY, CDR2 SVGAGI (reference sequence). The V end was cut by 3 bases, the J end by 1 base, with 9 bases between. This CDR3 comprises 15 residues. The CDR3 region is CASSYNRGNTGELFF. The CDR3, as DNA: TGTGCCAGCAGTTATAACCGGGGGAACACCGGGGAGCTGTTTTTT.

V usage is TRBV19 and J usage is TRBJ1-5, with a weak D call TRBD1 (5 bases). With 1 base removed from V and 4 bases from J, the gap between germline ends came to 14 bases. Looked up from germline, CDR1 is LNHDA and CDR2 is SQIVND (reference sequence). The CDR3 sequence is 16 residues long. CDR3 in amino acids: CASSIGDLITNQPQHF. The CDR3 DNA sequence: TGTGCCAGTAGTATAGGGGACTTGATAACTAATCAGCCCCAGCATTTT. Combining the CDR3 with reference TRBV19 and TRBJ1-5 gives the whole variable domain DGGITQSPKYLFRKEGQNVTLSCEQNLNHDAMYWYRQDPGQGLRLIYYSQIVNDFQKGDIAEGYSVSREKKESFPLTVTSAQKNPTAFYLCASSIGDLITNQPQHFGDGTRLSIL.

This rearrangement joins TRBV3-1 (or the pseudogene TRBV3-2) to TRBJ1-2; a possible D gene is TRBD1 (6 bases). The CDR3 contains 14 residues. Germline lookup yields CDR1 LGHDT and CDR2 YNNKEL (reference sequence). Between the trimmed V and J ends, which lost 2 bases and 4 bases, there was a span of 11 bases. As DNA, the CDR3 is TGTGCCAGCAGCCAAAAGGACAGAAGCTATGGCTACACCTTC. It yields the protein CASSQKDRSYGYTF.

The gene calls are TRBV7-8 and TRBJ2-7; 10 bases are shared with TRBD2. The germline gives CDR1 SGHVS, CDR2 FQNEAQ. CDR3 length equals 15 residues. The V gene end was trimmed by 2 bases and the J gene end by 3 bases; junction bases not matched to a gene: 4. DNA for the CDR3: TGTGCCAGCAGCTTACAGGGACTAGCGATCTACGAGCAGTACTTC. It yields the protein CASSLQGLAIYEQYF. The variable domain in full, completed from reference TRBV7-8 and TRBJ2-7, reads GAGVSQSPRYKVAKRGQDVALRCDPISGHVSLFWYQQALGQGPEFLTYFQNEAQLDKSGLPSDRFFAERPEGSVSTLKIQRTQQEDSAVYLCASSLQGLAIYEQYFGPGTRLTVT.

The CDR3 DNA reads TGTGCCAGCATATCGCAGGGAAGTGGCACTGAAGCTTTCTTT. Translation: CASISQGSGTEAFF. The chain carries TRBV2 and TRBJ1-1; a possible D gene is TRBD1 (5 bases). The germline V gene encodes CDR1 SNHLY and CDR2 FYNNEI. Trimming left V 7 bases short and J 4 bases short, with 16 bases between. CDR3 length: 14 amino acids.

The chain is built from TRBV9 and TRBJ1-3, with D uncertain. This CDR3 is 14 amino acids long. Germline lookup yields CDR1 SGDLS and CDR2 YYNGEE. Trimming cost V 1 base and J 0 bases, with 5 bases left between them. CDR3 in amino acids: CASSVQASGNTIYF. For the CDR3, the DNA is TGTGCCAGCAGCGTACAGGCCTCTGGAAACACCATATATTTT.

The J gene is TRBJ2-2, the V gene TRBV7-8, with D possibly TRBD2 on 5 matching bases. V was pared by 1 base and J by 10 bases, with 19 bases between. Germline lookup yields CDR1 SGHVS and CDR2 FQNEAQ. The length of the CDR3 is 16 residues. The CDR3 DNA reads TGTGCCAGCAGCTTAGTATACGGGAAAATACGCGAGGAGCTGTTTTTT. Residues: CASSLVYGKIREELFF.

The CDR3 protein is CASSSQTSPDTQYF. CDR3 bases: TGTGCCAGTAGTTCGCAGACTAGCCCAGATACGCAGTATTTT. The genes are TRBV19 and TRBJ2-3; TRBD2 agrees at 7 bases. The V and J ends lost 5 bases and 4 bases, in that order; junction bases with no gene match: 6. Germline assignment: CDR1 LNHDA and CDR2 SQIVND (reference sequence). This CDR3 is built from 14 residues.

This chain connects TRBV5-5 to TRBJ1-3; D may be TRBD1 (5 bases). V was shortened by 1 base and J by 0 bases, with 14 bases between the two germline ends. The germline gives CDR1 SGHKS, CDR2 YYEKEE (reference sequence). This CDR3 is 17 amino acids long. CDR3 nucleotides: TGTGCCAGCAGCTTGTTTCAGGGTGGGAACTCTGGAAACACCATATATTTT. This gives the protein CASSLFQGGNSGNTIYF.

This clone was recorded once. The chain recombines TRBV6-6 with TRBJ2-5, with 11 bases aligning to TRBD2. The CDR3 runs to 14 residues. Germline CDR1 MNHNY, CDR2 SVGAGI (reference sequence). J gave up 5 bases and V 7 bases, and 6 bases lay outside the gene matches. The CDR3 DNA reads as TGTGCCAGCACCCATAGCGGGGGGGCGGAGACCCAGTACTTC. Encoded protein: CASTHSGGAETQYF.